The 22 T cell receptor beta chains in this list originate from one sample, sequenced in a study of cytomegalovirus exposure and HLA in healthy donors. Both 60 Vbeta primers and 13 Jbeta primers went into the PCR. Clones were sequenced by immunoSEQ multiplex PCR, and TCRdb holds only the in-frame ones, with some missing. This sample has about 130,000 clones; over 70% occur once, and the top ten carry 2.1%. Sequenced input: PBMCs. The receptors come from a woman aged 40 to 50 in good health and CMV-seropositive.

The chain is built from TRBV5-4 and TRBJ2-7, with 8 bases lining up with TRBD1. The CDR3 is 13 amino acids. CDR1 and CDR2 (germline): SGHNT, YYREEE (reference sequence). Germline trimming cut 3 bases from V and 4 bases from J; bases unmatched to any gene: 3. The chain's CDR3 is CASSSDRVYEQYF. CDR3 coding DNA: TGTGCCAGCAGCTCGGACAGGGTATACGAGCAGTACTTC.

The J gene is TRBJ2-1, the V gene TRBV7-3; 7 bases are a match to TRBD2. The germline V gene encodes CDR1 SGHTA and CDR2 FQGTGA. The ends lost 5 bases at V and 8 bases at J; junction bases unmatched: 6. The CDR3 length is 13 residues. CDR3 amino acids: CASSAGTTDEQFF. The CDR3 nucleotides are TGTGCCAGCAGCGCCGGGACTACAGATGAGCAGTTCTTC.

The J gene is TRBJ2-7, the V gene TRBV29-1; 11 bases are shared with TRBD1. V lost 6 bases to trimming and J lost 2 bases; unmatched junction nucleotides: 3. CDR1 SQVTM and CDR2 ANQGSEA come from the germline V gene. This CDR3 comprises 13 residues. CDR3 loop: CSVGTGGTYEQYF. The CDR3 bases are TGCAGCGTCGGGACAGGGGGGACCTACGAGCAGTACTTC.

This clone was seen only a few times. V and J are TRBV29-1 and TRBJ2-3; 9 nucleotides line up with TRBD1. V dropped 2 bases and J dropped 2; count of bases not matched to a gene: 5. This CDR3 contains 15 residues. CDR1 is SQVTM and CDR2 is ANQGSEA in the germline V gene. CDR3 loop: CSVEPGQGFTDTQYF. CDR3 DNA: TGCAGCGTTGAACCGGGACAGGGATTCACAGATACGCAGTATTTT.

V gene TRBV18 combines with J gene TRBJ1-1; no reliable D call. The CDR3 is 15 amino acids. Looked up from germline, CDR1 is KGHSH and CDR2 is LQKENI. V was shortened by 2 bases and J by 1 base, with 11 bases between the two germline ends. This CDR3 is CASSPTISANTEAFF. CDR3 nucleotide sequence: TGTGCCAGCTCACCAACTATTTCGGCGAACACTGAAGCTTTCTTT.

This clone showed up just a few times. V and J are TRBV25-1 and TRBJ1-1; possibly TRBD1 for D (6 bases). CDR3 length: 15 amino acids. Germline V gene sequence: CDR1 MGHDK, CDR2 SYGVNS. V lost 6 bases and J 0 bases, leaving 14 bases between the germline ends. CDR3 bases: TGTGCCAGCAGACGGACAGCTAGTATGAACACTGAAGCTTTCTTT. This encodes CASRRTASMNTEAFF.

The V gene is TRBV19, the J gene TRBJ2-7; 10 bases fit TRBD1. The CDR3 sequence is 19 residues long. V was clipped by 3 bases and J by 0 bases; unmatched bases: 14. Germline assignment: CDR1 LNHDA and CDR2 SQIVND (reference sequence). The CDR3 DNA is TGTGCCAGTAGTATGTCGCGGGACAGGGGCGGCAGTGTCTCCTACGAGCAGTACTTC. It yields the protein CASSMSRDRGGSVSYEQYF.

The V gene is TRBV28, the J gene TRBJ2-2; 7 bases match TRBD1. The V and J ends lost 3 bases and 4 bases, in that order; junction bases with no gene match: 8. The CDR3 runs to 16 residues. CDR1 and CDR2 (germline): MDHEN, SYDVKM. CDR3 in amino acids: CASSFNDRVLTGELFF. The CDR3 DNA is TGTGCCAGCAGTTTTAATGACAGGGTCCTCACCGGGGAGCTGTTTTTT. Together with reference TRBV28 and TRBJ2-2, the CDR3 gives the full variable domain: DVKVTQSSRYLVKRTGEKVFLECVQDMDHENMFWYRQDPGLGLRLIYFSYDVKMKEKGDIPEGYSVSREKKERFSLILESASTNQTSMYLCASSFNDRVLTGELFFGEGSRLTVL.

The count of this clone is one. The gene calls are TRBV7-9 and TRBJ2-1; 12 nucleotides match TRBD2. Trimming cost V 5 bases and J 5 bases; bases outside gene matches: 4. The CDR3 runs 15 residues. From germline, CDR1 is SEHNR and CDR2 FQNEAQ (reference sequence). The CDR3 is CASSPRTSGNNEQFF. CDR3 nucleotide sequence: TGTGCCAGCAGCCCGCGGACTAGCGGGAACAATGAGCAGTTCTTC.

The chain is built from TRBV7-9 and TRBJ2-2; 7 nucleotides line up with TRBD1. CDR1 is SEHNR, CDR2 FQNEAQ, per germline (reference sequence). The CDR3 runs to 15 residues. The J segment lost 3 bases and the V segment lost 6 bases, leaving 7 bases of the junction unmatched. As DNA, the CDR3 is TGTGCCAGCAGGTCTAAGGGGGCGGACACCGGGGAGCTGTTTTTT. This sequence encodes CASRSKGADTGELFF.

A few counts support this clone. The chain links TRBV7-8 to TRBJ2-1; tentative D call: TRBD1 (5 bases). Germline CDR1 and CDR2: SGHVS and FQNEAQ. V lost 3 bases, J lost 3 bases, and 9 bases lay in between. This CDR3 has 14 amino acids. CDR3 nucleotides: TGTGCCAGCAGCTTCGGGCAGGGCTACAATGAGCAGTTCTTC. Translating it yields CASSFGQGYNEQFF.

The rearrangement links TRBV7-9 to TRBJ2-2, with D maybe TRBD1 (5 bases). Germline values: CDR1 SEHNR, CDR2 FQNEAQ (reference sequence). V was pared by 3 bases and J by 2 bases, with 10 bases between. The CDR3 loop spans 15 amino acids. In nucleotides, the CDR3 is TGTGCCAGCAGCTTCGCAGGGTTTAACACCGGGGAGCTGTTTTTT. It specifies CASSFAGFNTGELFF.

The genes are TRBV7-3 and TRBJ2-2; 8 nucleotides agree with TRBD2. This CDR3 contains 15 residues. Unmatched junction bases numbered 3, after V lost 3 bases and J lost 3 bases. Germline V gene lookup returns CDR1 SGHTA and CDR2 FQGTGA. CDR3 bases: TGTGCCAGCAGCTTCCAGCGGGGGTACACCGGGGAGCTGTTTTTT. Translated, it gives CASSFQRGYTGELFF.

The V call is TRBV30, the J call TRBJ2-2; the D gene is possibly TRBD2 (5 bases). The CDR3 has 17 residues. Trimming stripped 1 base from V and 1 base from J, with 16 bases between. Germline assignment: CDR1 GTSNPN and CDR2 SVGIG (reference sequence). The CDR3 sequence: CAWSEVRRLGNTGELFF. The CDR3 nucleotides read TGTGCCTGGAGTGAGGTCAGGAGGTTGGGGAACACCGGGGAGCTGTTTTTT.

The rearrangement joins TRBV6-5 to TRBJ2-2, with D unclear. V lost 3 bases and J lost 6, with 5 bases in between. CDR1 MNHEY and CDR2 SVGAGI come from the germline V gene. The CDR3 spans 12 residues. This CDR3 reads CASSYIPGELFF. The CDR3 coding sequence is TGTGCCAGCAGTTATATTCCCGGGGAGCTGTTTTTT.

The chain combines TRBV2 with TRBJ1-6, with D maybe TRBD1 (5 bases). The CDR3 length is 15 residues. The germline CDR1 and CDR2 sequences are SNHLY and FYNNEI. The ends were cut back, 4 bases at V and 10 bases at J, with 17 bases in the middle. CDR3 loop: CASSGTTREYSPLHF. CDR3 nucleotide sequence: TGTGCCAGCAGTGGAACAACCAGGGAATACTCACCCCTCCACTTT.

The chain recombines TRBV19 with TRBJ2-7; 7 bases match TRBD1. The CDR3 extends over 14 amino acids. V was pared by 6 bases and J by 0 bases, with 5 bases of the junction left unmatched. From germline, CDR1 is LNHDA and CDR2 SQIVND (reference sequence). CDR3 nucleotides: TGTGCCAGTAGAAGGGACAGCTCCTCCTACGAGCAGTACTTC. Translated: CASRRDSSSYEQYF.

The chain carries TRBV4-1 and TRBJ1-4, with TRBD1 identical over 7 bases. With V trimmed by 3 bases and J by 5 bases, 12 bases remained unmatched. This CDR3 spans 17 amino acids. Germline CDR1 MGHRA, CDR2 YSYEKL. CDR3 nucleotides: TGCGCCAGCAGCCAGGTTCGGAACAGGGGCGGGAATGAAAAACTGTTTTTT. Protein sequence: CASSQVRNRGGNEKLFF.

The rearrangement uses TRBV15 and TRBJ2-1; 7 bases align to TRBD2. This CDR3 is 18 amino acids long. With 0 bases clipped from V and 4 bases from J, the junction kept 12 bases outside the gene matches. Germline loops: CDR1 LNHNV, CDR2 YYDKDF (reference sequence). CDR3: CATSRESVGTKPYNEQFF. In DNA form, the CDR3 reads TGTGCCACCAGCAGAGAAAGTGTTGGGACTAAGCCTTACAATGAGCAGTTCTTC. Filled out from reference TRBV15 and TRBJ2-1, the complete variable domain reads DAMVIQNPRYQVTQFGKPVTLSCSQTLNHNVMYWYQQKSSQAPKLLFHYYDKDFNNEADTPDNFQSRRPNTSFCFLDIRSPGLGDTAMYLCATSRESVGTKPYNEQFFGPGTRLTVL.

This clone was seen only a few times. J is TRBJ1-1 and V is TRBV6-1; D perhaps matches TRBD1 (5 bases). The CDR3 runs 13 residues. V gave up 4 bases and J gave up 0 bases, with 6 bases separating them. The germline gives CDR1 MNHNS, CDR2 SASEGT. The CDR3 DNA is TGTGCCAGCAGTGCGACAGTGAACACTGAAGCTTTCTTT. The encoded protein is CASSATVNTEAFF.

A few counts support this clone. This chain connects TRBV6-6 to TRBJ1-6; D not certain. The germline CDR1 and CDR2 sequences are MNHNY and SVGAGI (reference sequence). V lost 2 bases and J 5 bases, leaving 7 bases between the germline ends. The CDR3 length is 14 residues. The CDR3 loop is CASSYAVDNSPLHF. The CDR3 DNA reads as TGTGCCAGCAGTTACGCGGTCGATAATTCACCCCTCCACTTT.

V and J are TRBV4-3 and TRBJ2-7; TRBD2 matches at 7 bases. CDR3 length equals 14 residues. The V segment lost 1 base and the J segment 3 bases; nucleotides outside the gene matches: 3. Germline V gene sequence: CDR1 LGHNA, CDR2 YSLEER. CDR3 protein: CASSQVGEGYEQYF. CDR3 in DNA: TGCGCCAGCAGCCAAGTCGGGGAGGGCTACGAGCAGTACTTC.